Reported below is one TCR beta chain. This sample is part of a study of blood T cell repertoires in COVID-19. Clones were read by immunoSEQ multiplex PCR, and TCRdb kept only the in-frame ones, dropping some. The sample carries 150,000 to 200,000 clones, around 90% recorded once. Assignment of participants to cohorts was predicated upon participant-reported clinical history. Two consecutive negative NP/OP PCR tests, clearance, or resolved symptoms defined Cohort 3 recovery. Germline V gene data show CDR1 as SQVTM and CDR2 as ANQGSEA. The CDR3 covers 11 residues. V was trimmed by 6 bases and J by 8 bases, leaving 11 bases between them.

The sequence was obtained from a woman between 18 and 30 years old who had recovered from COVID-19. Sequencing was done on a sample of PBMCs or T cells enriched from blood (not recorded which). The V gene is TRBV29-1, the J gene TRBJ2-1; TRBD1 is a possible D gene (5 bases). The CDR3 nucleotides read TGCAGCGTCCAGGGTTCGGATGAGCAGTTCTTC. The encoded protein is CSVQGSDEQFF.